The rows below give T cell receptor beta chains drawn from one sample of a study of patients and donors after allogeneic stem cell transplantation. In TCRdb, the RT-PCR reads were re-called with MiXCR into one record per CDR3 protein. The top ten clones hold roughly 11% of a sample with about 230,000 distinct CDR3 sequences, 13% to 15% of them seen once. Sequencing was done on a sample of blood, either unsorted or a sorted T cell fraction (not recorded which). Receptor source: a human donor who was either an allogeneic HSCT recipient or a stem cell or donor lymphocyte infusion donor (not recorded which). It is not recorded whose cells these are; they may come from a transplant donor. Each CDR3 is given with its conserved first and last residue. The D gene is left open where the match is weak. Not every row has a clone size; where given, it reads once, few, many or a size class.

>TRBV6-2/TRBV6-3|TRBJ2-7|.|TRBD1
TGTGCCAGCAGTTACGGGACAGGGGGCTACGAGCAGTACTTC
CASSYGTGGYEQYF
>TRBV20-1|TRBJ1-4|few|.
TGCAGTGCTAGAAAGCTCGTGACAGATGAAAAACTGTTTTTT
CSARKLVTDEKLFF
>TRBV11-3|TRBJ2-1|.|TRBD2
TGTGCCAGCGGCCCGGTGGTTTCTGGACTAGCGGGCAATGAGCAGTTCTTC
CASGPVVSGLAGNEQFF
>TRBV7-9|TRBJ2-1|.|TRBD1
TGTGCCAGCAGCGGGGGACAGTACAATGAGCAGTTCTTC
CASSGGQYNEQFF
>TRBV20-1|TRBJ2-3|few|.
TGCAGTGCTTCCAGCGGAAAGTACACAGATACGCAGTATTTT
CSASSGKYTDTQYF
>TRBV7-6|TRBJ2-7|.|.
TGTGCCAGCAGCTTTCGGGGCACCTACGAGCAGTACTTC
CASSFRGTYEQYF
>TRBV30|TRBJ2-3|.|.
TGTGCCTGTCGCTGGAGGAGCACAGATACGCAGTATTTT
CACRWRSTDTQYF
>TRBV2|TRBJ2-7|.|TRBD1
TGTGCCAGCAGGGCCACAGGGGCTAAGAACGAGCAGTACTTC
CASRATGAKNEQYF
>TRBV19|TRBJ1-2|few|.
TGTGCCAGTAGTATAGATGCCACAGGGAACAGTAACTATGGCTACACCTTC
CASSIDATGNSNYGYTF
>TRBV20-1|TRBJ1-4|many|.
TGCAGTGCTAGAGGGGGGGTTGCAACTAATGAAAAACTGTTTTTT
CSARGGVATNEKLFF
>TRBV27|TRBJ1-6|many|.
TGTGCCAGCAGGCGCGGGAATTCACCCCTCCACTTT
CASRRGNSPLHF
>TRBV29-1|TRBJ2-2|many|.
TGCAGCGTTAAATCGAACACCGGGGAGCTGTTTTTT
CSVKSNTGELFF
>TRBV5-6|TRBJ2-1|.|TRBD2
TGTGCCAGCAGCTTGGATGGACTAGGAGACAATGAGCAGTTCTTC
CASSLDGLGDNEQFF
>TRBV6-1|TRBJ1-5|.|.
TGTGCCAGCAGTGAAGCGACAGGAGGCAATCAGCCCCAGCATTTT
CASSEATGGNQPQHF
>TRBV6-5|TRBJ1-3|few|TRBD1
TGTGCCAGCAGTTACTCGCGCGGACAGGGGGTGTCTGGAAACACCATATATTTT
CASSYSRGQGVSGNTIYF